Following are 10 T cell receptor beta chains from one sample sequenced in a study of cytomegalovirus exposure and HLA in healthy donors. Primers for the PCR totalled 60 Vbeta and 13 Jbeta. The method was immunoSEQ multiplex PCR; TCRdb's version includes in-frame clones alone and lacks a portion of them. This sample has 150,000 to 200,000 clones; around 80% occur once, and the top ten carry 0.77%. The sample consisted of PBMCs. The receptors were sampled from a woman younger than 35 in good health and CMV-seronegative.

The chain has TRBV5-4 and TRBJ2-7, with 11 bases matching TRBD2. This CDR3 is built from 15 residues. The germline V gene has CDR1 SGHNT and CDR2 YYREEE (reference sequence). V lost 4 bases to trimming and J lost 4 bases; unmatched junction nucleotides: 7. The CDR3 region has the DNA TGTGCCAGCAGCCAGACTAGCGGGAATTCGTACGAGCAGTACTTC. Translating it yields CASSQTSGNSYEQYF.

The V call is TRBV7-9, the J call TRBJ1-4; no reliable D call. CDR1 SEHNR and CDR2 FQNEAQ come from the germline V gene (reference sequence). V lost 1 base and J lost 0, with 9 bases in between. The CDR3 length is 16 residues. The CDR3, as DNA: TGTGCCAGCAGCTTAGGTGTAAGCCCAACTAATGAAAAACTGTTTTTT. The encoded protein is CASSLGVSPTNEKLFF.

The chain joins TRBV28 to TRBJ1-1; the D gene is possibly TRBD1 (5 bases). V gave up 5 bases and J gave up 0 bases, with 13 bases separating them. The CDR3 spans 15 residues. The germline gives CDR1 MDHEN, CDR2 SYDVKM. The CDR3, as DNA: TGTGCCAGCAGTCCTGGCGGGGGTCTGAACACTGAAGCTTTCTTT. Translation: CASSPGGGLNTEAFF.

This chain joins TRBV21-1 and TRBJ2-5; the DNA was not compared with TRBD2, the D call given in the table. TRBV21-1 is classified as a pseudogene. The CDR3 is 17 residues long. The CDR3 DNA reads as TGTGCCAGCAGCGGCCGGGCGGGGCTACCCTCCAAAGAGACCCAGTACTTC. It is translated as CASSGRAGLPSKETQYF.

V and J are TRBV27 and TRBJ1-3; 12 bases line up with TRBD2. The DNA end favors TRBJ2-2, so the J call may be wrong. CDR3 length: 19 amino acids. Germline V gene data show CDR1 as MNHEY and CDR2 as SMNVEV (reference sequence). CDR3 bases: TGTGCCAGCAGTACCTACACGACTAGCGGGAGAGTAAATACCGGGGAGCTGTTTTTT. Translation: CASSTYTTSGRVNTGELFF.

Comment on this clone: Germline is not matched at one junction end, which may reflect a read error. The rearrangement joins TRBV6-6 to TRBJ2-5, with 7 bases aligning to TRBD2. This CDR3 region has 15 residues. CDR1 is MNHNY and CDR2 is SVGAGI in the germline V gene (reference sequence). This CDR3 reads CASRYSLRGGQTQYF. The DNA of the CDR3 is TGTGCCAGCAGGTACTCTCTTCGGGGAGGGCAGACCCAGTACTTC.

This sequence joins TRBV15 and TRBJ2-6; 7 positions match TRBD2. This CDR3 spans 16 amino acids. Germline trimming cut 1 base from V and 11 bases from J; bases unmatched to any gene: 11. Germline V gene lookup returns CDR1 LNHNV and CDR2 YYDKDF (reference sequence). The chain's CDR3 is CATSRGGTKLFHVLTF. The CDR3 DNA sequence: TGTGCCACCAGCAGAGGAGGGACTAAATTATTCCACGTCCTGACTTTC.

The rearrangement uses TRBV20-1 and TRBJ2-7, with D possibly being TRBD2 (5 bases). This CDR3 is 11 amino acids long. Germline CDR1 is DFQATT and CDR2 is SNEGSKA (reference sequence). Trimming pared 3 bases from V and 5 bases from J, leaving 8 bases between. CDR3 sequence reads: CSASDYHEQYF. The DNA for the CDR3 is TGCAGTGCTAGTGACTATCACGAGCAGTACTTC.

CDR3 in amino acids: CASSLGDRGIGVTEAFF. The DNA of the CDR3 is TGCGCCAGCAGCTTGGGGGACAGGGGAATTGGGGTCACTGAAGCTTTCTTT. The chain is built from TRBV5-1 and TRBJ1-1, with 10 bases that match TRBD1. The trim removed 0 bases at V and 4 bases at J, leaving 9 bases unmatched. CDR3 length equals 17 residues. Germline assignment: CDR1 SGHRS and CDR2 YFSETQ.

The chain couples TRBV6-1 to TRBJ2-7; D call uncertain. The CDR3 extends over 13 amino acids. CDR1 is MNHNS and CDR2 is SASEGT in the germline V gene. The germline V and J ends were trimmed by 4 bases and 6 bases, with 13 bases remaining between them. Written as DNA, the CDR3 is TGTGCCAGCAGTGGGCAGGTATTGGGCGAGCAGTACTTC. Protein sequence: CASSGQVLGEQYF.